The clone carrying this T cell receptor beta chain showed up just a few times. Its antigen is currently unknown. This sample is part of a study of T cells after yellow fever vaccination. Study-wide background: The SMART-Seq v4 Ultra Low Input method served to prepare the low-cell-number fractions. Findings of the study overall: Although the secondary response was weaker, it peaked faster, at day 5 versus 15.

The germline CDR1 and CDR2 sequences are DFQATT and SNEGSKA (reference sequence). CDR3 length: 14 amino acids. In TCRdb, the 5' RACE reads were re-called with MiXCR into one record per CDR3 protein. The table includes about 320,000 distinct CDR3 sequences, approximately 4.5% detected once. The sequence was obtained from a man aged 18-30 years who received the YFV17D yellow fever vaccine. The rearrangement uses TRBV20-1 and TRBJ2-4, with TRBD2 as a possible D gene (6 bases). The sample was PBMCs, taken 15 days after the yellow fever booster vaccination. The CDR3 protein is CSGVEGLAKNIQYF. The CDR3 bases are TGCAGCGGGGTGGAGGGGCTAGCCAAAAACATTCAGTACTTC.